Shown below are 19 T cell receptor beta chains from a single sample sequenced in a study of cytomegalovirus exposure and HLA in healthy donors (dated by TCRdb to 2017 to 2019). Library preparation used the immunoSEQ multiplex PCR assay. For the multiplex PCR, a mixture combining 60 forward primers for TCR Vbeta segments and 13 reverse primers for TCR Jbeta segments was used. In TCRdb, the immuneACCESS table is reduced to in-frame sequences with V and J assigned. These tables do not hold every clone; where another copy was compared, an unresolved V gene accounts for under half, and the others remain unexplained. The sample table shows 55,000 to 70,000 clones, and roughly 75% are seen once. In total, the top ten clones hold around 5% of the sample. Sequences were obtained from PBMCs. All receptors derive from a woman aged 25 to 39 in good health and CMV-seronegative.

The rearrangement joins TRBV7-3 to TRBJ1-1, with unresolved D. CDR1 and CDR2 (germline): SGHTA, FQGTGA. The CDR3 contains 13 residues. V shed 3 bases and J shed 6 bases, with 11 bases lying between them. The CDR3 nucleotides are TGTGCCAGCAGCTTCACGGGTGGAGCTGAAGCTTTCTTT. Amino acid sequence: CASSFTGGAEAFF.

This clone was seen just once. V gene TRBV7-9 combines with J gene TRBJ1-1; D call uncertain. Trimming took off 4 bases at V and 4 bases at J, with 16 bases between the two ends. The CDR3 consists of 15 residues. Germline V gene data show CDR1 as SEHNR and CDR2 as FQNEAQ (reference sequence). As DNA, the CDR3 is TGTGCCAGCAGCTCCCTCCGGGTTGCTGTCACTGAAGCTTTCTTT. Its translation is CASSSLRVAVTEAFF.

On this clone itself: A junction boundary mismatches the germline segment, possibly from a read error. V is TRBV7-6 and J is TRBJ2-1, with unresolved D. This CDR3 region has 11 residues. Germline assignment: CDR1 SGHVS and CDR2 FNYEAQ. CDR3 nucleotides: TGTGCCGGCAGCTCCCAGGCTGAGCAGTTCTTC. This encodes CAGSSQAEQFF.

This chain links TRBV10-2 with TRBJ2-1, with TRBD2 identical over 11 bases. This CDR3 is 14 amino acids long. The germline V gene encodes CDR1 WSHSY and CDR2 SAAADI. Trimming took 3 bases from V and 7 from J; bases not matched to a gene: 2. CDR3 nucleotide sequence: TGCGCCAGCAGTGATACTAGCGGGAGAAATGAGCAGTTCTTC. It specifies CASSDTSGRNEQFF.

This chain joins TRBV7-9 and TRBJ2-1, with a weak D call TRBD1 (6 bases). The CDR3 runs 14 residues. The V gene's germline CDR1 is SEHNR and CDR2 FQNEAQ (reference sequence). Trimming took off 6 bases at V and 2 bases at J, with 11 bases between the two ends. The CDR3 sequence is CASSYREPYNEQFF. Written as DNA, the CDR3 is TGTGCCAGCAGTTACAGGGAGCCCTACAATGAGCAGTTCTTC.

The V gene is TRBV28, the J gene TRBJ2-1; tentative D call: TRBD2 (5 bases). Trimming left V 3 bases short and J 7 bases short, with 19 bases between. Per germline, CDR1 MDHEN and CDR2 SYDVKM. This CDR3 region has 16 residues. The CDR3 loop is CASSFLLVGSPNEQFF. Written as DNA, the CDR3 is TGTGCCAGCAGTTTTTTGTTGGTGGGGAGTCCTAATGAGCAGTTCTTC.

V usage is TRBV30 and J usage is TRBJ2-1; 8 bases are shared with TRBD2. V lost 4 bases to trimming and J lost 7 bases; unmatched junction nucleotides: 6. CDR3 length: 13 amino acids. Germline V lookup: CDR1 GTSNPN, CDR2 SVGIG (reference sequence). Here the CDR3 DNA reads TGTGCCTGGACTCTCCCGGGGGGGAATGAGCAGTTCTTC. Residues: CAWTLPGGNEQFF.

The chain has TRBV27 and TRBJ2-1; 14 positions agree with TRBD2. The junction had 2 bases not matched to a gene; V was cut back by 4 bases and J by 6 bases. CDR1 is MNHEY, CDR2 SMNVEV, per germline (reference sequence). This CDR3 has 15 residues. The CDR3 nucleotides are TGTGCCAGCAGTTCAGGGACTAGCGGGAGCAATGAGCAGTTCTTC. Translation gives CASSSGTSGSNEQFF.

V and J are TRBV28 and TRBJ2-7; TRBD1 matches at 7 bases. Trimming cost V 7 bases and J 0 bases; bases outside gene matches: 6. The CDR3 is made up of 14 amino acids. Looked up from germline, CDR1 is MDHEN and CDR2 is SYDVKM. This CDR3 is CASKDRLRSYEQYF. In nucleotides, the CDR3 is TGTGCCAGCAAGGACAGGTTACGCTCCTACGAGCAGTACTTC.

The J gene is TRBJ2-5, the V gene TRBV27, with 11 bases matching TRBD2. Unmatched junction bases numbered 12, after V lost 8 bases and J lost 1 base. This CDR3 spans 17 amino acids. Germline CDR1 MNHEY, CDR2 SMNVEV (reference sequence). CDR3: CASLPRLAGPFQETQYF. The CDR3 DNA reads TGTGCCAGCCTCCCCCGACTAGCGGGGCCTTTCCAAGAGACCCAGTACTTC.

The chain combines TRBV5-1 with TRBJ1-2; TRBD1 is a possible D gene (5 bases). The V end was cut by 4 bases, the J end by 8 bases, with 18 bases between. The CDR3 runs 14 residues. Germline CDR1 reads SGHRS; CDR2 reads YFSETQ. CDR3 sequence reads: CASSDIVRVGGYTF. Written as DNA, the CDR3 is TGCGCCAGCAGCGATATAGTCAGGGTCGGCGGCTACACCTTC.

This chain links TRBV4-3 with TRBJ2-1; D unclear. V was cut by 0 bases and J by 2 bases, with 17 bases left in between. CDR3 length equals 18 residues. Per the germline V gene, CDR1 is LGHNA and CDR2 is YSLEER. CDR3 region: CASSQDTAGWRTYNEQFF. CDR3 nucleotide sequence: TGCGCCAGCAGCCAAGATACTGCCGGATGGCGGACCTACAATGAGCAGTTCTTC.

This chain joins TRBV7-3 and TRBJ2-1, with D possibly TRBD2 on 6 matching bases. The V end lost 1 base, the J end lost 9 bases, and 13 bases lay between the germline ends. Per the germline V gene, CDR1 is SGHTA and CDR2 is FQGTGA. The CDR3 consists of 14 residues. This CDR3 is CASSLSGKGSEQFF. As DNA, the CDR3 is TGTGCCAGCAGCTTAAGCGGGAAAGGGAGTGAGCAGTTCTTC.

The chain is built from TRBV21-1 and TRBJ2-5; TRBD1 was called by the table and not checked on the DNA. TRBV21-1 is a documented pseudogene. The CDR3 covers 14 residues. CDR3 sequence: CASSKETPQETQYF. As DNA, the CDR3 is TGTGCCAGCAGCAAAGAGACACCACAAGAGACCCAGTACTTC.

The chain links TRBV5-5 to TRBJ2-2; 7 bases map to TRBD1. The ends lost 0 bases at V and 5 bases at J; junction bases unmatched: 4. Per germline, CDR1 SGHKS and CDR2 YYEKEE (reference sequence). The CDR3 is 15 residues long. CDR3 sequence reads: CASSLGARGTGELFF. CDR3 DNA sequence: TGTGCCAGCAGCTTGGGTGCCAGGGGGACCGGGGAGCTGTTTTTT.

This sequence joins TRBV25-1 and TRBJ2-5; TRBD2 aligns across 14 bases. V lost 4 bases and J lost 5; bases outside the gene matches: 3. CDR1 MGHDK and CDR2 SYGVNS come from the germline V gene. This CDR3 spans 15 amino acids. As DNA, the CDR3 is TGTGCCAGCAGTGCGGGACTAGCGGGAGTCGAGACCCAGTACTTC. It encodes CASSAGLAGVETQYF.

The V gene is TRBV18, the J gene TRBJ2-4; 12 nucleotides match TRBD2. The V gene's germline CDR1 is KGHSH and CDR2 LQKENI. The CDR3 totals 16 residues. With V trimmed by 2 bases and J by 6 bases, 5 bases remained unmatched. CDR3 nucleotide sequence: TGTGCCAGCTCACCAACCGGACTAGCGGGGCCAAACATTCAGTACTTC. Its translation: CASSPTGLAGPNIQYF. Drawing the rest from reference TRBV18 and TRBJ2-4, the complete variable domain is NAGVMQNPRHLVRRRGQEARLRCSPMKGHSHVYWYRQLPEEGLKFMVYLQKENIIDESGMPKERFSAEFPKEGPSILRIQQVVRGDSAAYFCASSPTGLAGPNIQYFGAGTRLSVL.

This chain links TRBV11-2 with TRBJ2-7, with 8 bases identical to TRBD1. Losses at the gene ends were 1 base for V and 6 bases for J; bases not matched to a gene: 5. The CDR3 is 14 residues long. The germline V gene encodes CDR1 SGHAT and CDR2 FQNNGV. The CDR3 is CASSLGQGPGEQYV. CDR3 DNA: TGTGCCAGCAGCTTAGGACAGGGGCCCGGCGAGCAGTACGTC.

This clone was detected once. One end of the junction varies from germline; a read error may be responsible. The chain has TRBV10-1 and TRBJ2-1, with TRBD2 as a possible D gene (6 bases). The germline V gene has CDR1 WNHNN and CDR2 SYGVQD (reference sequence). The CDR3 extends over 18 amino acids. The CDR3 nucleotides read TGCGCCAGCAGCGAGTCCATAGGCGCGGAGACCCCCGGGGGTGAGCAGTTCTTC. This encodes CASSESIGAETPGGEQFF.